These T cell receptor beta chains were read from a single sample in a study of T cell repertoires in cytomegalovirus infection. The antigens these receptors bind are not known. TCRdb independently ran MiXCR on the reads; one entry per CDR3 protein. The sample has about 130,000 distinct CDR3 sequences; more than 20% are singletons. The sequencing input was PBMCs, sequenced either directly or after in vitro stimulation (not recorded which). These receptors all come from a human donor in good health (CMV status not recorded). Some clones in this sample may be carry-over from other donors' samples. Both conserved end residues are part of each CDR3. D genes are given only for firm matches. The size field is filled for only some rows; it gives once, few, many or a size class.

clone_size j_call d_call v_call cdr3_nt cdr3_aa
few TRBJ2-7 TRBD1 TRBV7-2 TGTGCCAGCAGCTTCGGGACAGAGTACTACGAGCAGTACTTC CASSFGTEYYEQYF
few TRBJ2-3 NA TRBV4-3 TGCGCCAGCAGCCAAGTTTTCTCAGATACGCAGTATTTT CASSQVFSDTQYF
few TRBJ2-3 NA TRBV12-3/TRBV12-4 TGTGCCAGCAGTCCCAGGGACTTTGCCACCCCCGGGGATACGCAGTATTTT CASSPRDFATPGDTQYF
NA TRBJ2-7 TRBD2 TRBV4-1 TGCGCCAGCACCCTACACCCCGGGACTAGCGGGCCGTCCTACGAGCAGTACTTC CASTLHPGTSGPSYEQYF
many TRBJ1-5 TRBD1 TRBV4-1 TGCGCCAGCAGCCAAGAACAGGGGGCCTATCAGCCCCAGCATTTT CASSQEQGAYQPQHF
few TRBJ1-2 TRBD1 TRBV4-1 TGCGCCAGCAGCCAACCGGGACAGGGAAGCTATGGCTACACCTTC CASSQPGQGSYGYTF
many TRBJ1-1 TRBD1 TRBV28 TGTGCCAGCAGTTCCAACCGGGACAGGGGCGGGAGGGGAGCTTTCTTT CASSSNRDRGGRGAFF
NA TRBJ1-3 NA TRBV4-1 TGCGCCAGCAGCCAAGATGGGGCCAGGGGAAACACCATATATTTT CASSQDGARGNTIYF
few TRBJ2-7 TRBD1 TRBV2 TGTGCCAGCAGTGATGGGACAGGCTCCTACGAGCAGTACTTC CASSDGTGSYEQYF
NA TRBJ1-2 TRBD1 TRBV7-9 TGTGCCAGCAGCTTAAGGCAGGGGGATCGCTACACCTTC CASSLRQGDRYTF
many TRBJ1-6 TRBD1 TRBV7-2 TGTGCCAGCAGCCCGCGGACAGGCTATAATTCACCCCTCCACTTT CASSPRTGYNSPLHF
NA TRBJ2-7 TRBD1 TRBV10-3 TGTGCCATTAGGGGACAGGGGATAGACGAGCAGTACTTC CAIRGQGIDEQYF
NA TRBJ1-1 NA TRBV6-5 TGTGCCAGCAGTTACTCGCTCCAGCACATGAACACTGAAGCTTTCTTT CASSYSLQHMNTEAFF
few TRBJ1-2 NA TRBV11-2 TGTGCCAGCAGCTCCCGGGCAGGATATAGAAGCGGCTACACCTTC CASSSRAGYRSGYTF
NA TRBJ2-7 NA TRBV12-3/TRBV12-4 TGTGCCAGCAGTTTCCCCCGGGCCGAGCAGTACTTC CASSFPRAEQYF
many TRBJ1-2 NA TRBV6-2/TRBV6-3 TGTGCCAGCAGCTCGGGTCCCGGCTACACCTTC CASSSGPGYTF
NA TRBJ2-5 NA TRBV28 TGTGCCAGCAGTCCGCCCTCCGGGGGTGAGACCCAGTACTTC CASSPPSGGETQYF
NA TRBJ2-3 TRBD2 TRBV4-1 TGCGCCAGCAGCCAAGAGGCTCTAGCGGGAGGTCAGGGGACGCAGTATTTT CASSQEALAGGQGTQYF
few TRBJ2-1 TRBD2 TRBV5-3 TGTGCCAGCAGCTTGGGACTAGTGTCCTACAATGAGCAGTTCTTC CASSLGLVSYNEQFF
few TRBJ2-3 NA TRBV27 TGTGCCAGCAGTTTATTGTTCGGGGGAGATACGCAGTATTTT CASSLLFGGDTQYF
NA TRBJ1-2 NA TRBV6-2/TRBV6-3 TGTGCCAGCAGTAGAGGACAGAATGGCTACACCTTC CASSRGQNGYTF
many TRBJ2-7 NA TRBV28 TGTGCCAGCAGTGCAGAAGCGGGTTTAGGGGAAGAGCAGTACTTC CASSAEAGLGEEQYF
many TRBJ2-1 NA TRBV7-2 TGTGCCAGCAGCTTACCCGTCCTAGGGGAGCAGTTCTTC CASSLPVLGEQFF
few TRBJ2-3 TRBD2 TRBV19 TGTGCCACTTTACAGCGGGAGGGTAAGGAAACAGATACGCAGTATTTT CATLQREGKETDTQYF
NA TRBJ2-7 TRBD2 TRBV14 TGTGCCAGCAGCCCCACGGGGGCTTGGGGACTAGCGGGACCCTACGAGCAGTACTTC CASSPTGAWGLAGPYEQYF
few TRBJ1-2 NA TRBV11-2 TGTGCCAGCACCCCGACAGGATCCGGCTACACCTTC CASTPTGSGYTF
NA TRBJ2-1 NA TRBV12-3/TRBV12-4 TGTGCCAGCACCCCTTATTGGTCAGGGCACGGCAATGAGCAGTTCTTC CASTPYWSGHGNEQFF
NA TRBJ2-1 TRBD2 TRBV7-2 TGTGCCAGCAGGTCTAGCGGGAGTAGGTACAATGAGCAGTTCTTC CASRSSGSRYNEQFF
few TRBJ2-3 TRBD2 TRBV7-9 TGTGCCAGCAGCCCTAGCATAGCGGGAGGGCCTGGAGATACGCAGTATTTT CASSPSIAGGPGDTQYF
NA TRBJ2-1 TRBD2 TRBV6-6 TGTGCCAGCAGTTACTCCGGGACTAGTCCAACGAATGAGCAGTTCTTC CASSYSGTSPTNEQFF
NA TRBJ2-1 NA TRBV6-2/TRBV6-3 TGTGCCAGCAGTGCAGCTGACTACTCCTACAATGAGCAGTTCTTC CASSAADYSYNEQFF
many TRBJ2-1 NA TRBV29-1 TGCAGCGCGGAGGGCCCGGGGAGTGAGGGCTACAATGAGCAGTTCTTC CSAEGPGSEGYNEQFF